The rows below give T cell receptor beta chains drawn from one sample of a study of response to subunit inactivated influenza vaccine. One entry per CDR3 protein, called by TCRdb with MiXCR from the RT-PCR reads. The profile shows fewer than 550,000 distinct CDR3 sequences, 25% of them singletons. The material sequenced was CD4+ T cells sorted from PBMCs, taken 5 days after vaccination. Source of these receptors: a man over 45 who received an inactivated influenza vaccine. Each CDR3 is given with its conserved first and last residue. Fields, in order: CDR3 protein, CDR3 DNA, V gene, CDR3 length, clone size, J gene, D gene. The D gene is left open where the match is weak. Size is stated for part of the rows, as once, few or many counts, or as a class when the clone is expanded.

CASSFRQHYNSPLHF TGTGCCAGCAGCTTTAGACAGCACTATAATTCACCCCTCCACTTT TRBV7-8 15 - TRBJ1-6 -
CASRTQRLAGGPEQYF TGTGCCAGCAGGACACAACGACTAGCGGGAGGGCCCGAGCAGTACTTC TRBV28 16 - TRBJ2-7 TRBD2
CSAHGTGHEQYF TGCAGTGCCCACGGGACAGGTCACGAGCAGTACTTC TRBV20-1 12 - TRBJ2-7 TRBD1
CASSPKTGYNSPLHF TGTGCCAGCAGCCCCAAGACAGGGTACAATTCACCCCTCCACTTT TRBV13 15 few TRBJ1-6 TRBD1
CASSRNSDRRTTQETQYF TGTGCCAGCAGCCGGAACTCGGACAGGAGAACGACTCAAGAGACCCAGTACTTC TRBV7-8 18 - TRBJ2-5 TRBD1
CASPGPISGANVLTF TGTGCCAGCCCCGGACCGATCTCTGGGGCCAACGTCCTGACTTTC TRBV28 15 - TRBJ2-6 -
CASSQDRGRNNEQFF TGCGCCAGCAGCCAGGACAGGGGGAGAAACAATGAGCAGTTCTTC TRBV4-3 15 few TRBJ2-1 TRBD1
CASSPENARTETQYF TGTGCCAGCAGCCCCGAGAATGCTAGAACGGAGACCCAGTACTTC TRBV5-4 15 - TRBJ2-5 -
CASSQVPEVVEQYF TGTGCCAGCAGCCAAGTGCCAGAGGTGGTCGAGCAGTACTTC TRBV3-1 14 - TRBJ2-7 -
CASSLSARRGLSNTGELFF TGTGCCAGCAGTTTAAGTGCTCGTCGGGGGCTATCTAACACCGGGGAGCTGTTTTTT TRBV12-3/TRBV12-4 19 few TRBJ2-2 -
CSVQGQGNTGELFF TGCAGCGTCCAGGGACAGGGGAACACCGGGGAGCTGTTTTTT TRBV29-1 14 few TRBJ2-2 TRBD1
CASRRLGGISGELFF TGTGCCAGCAGACGACTGGGTGGGATAAGCGGGGAGCTGTTTTTT TRBV6-1 15 - TRBJ2-2 -
CASTFGHFNEQFF TGTGCCAGCACGTTTGGACACTTCAATGAGCAGTTCTTC TRBV6-5 13 - TRBJ2-1 -
CASSPARGHWSGANVLTF TGTGCCAGCAGCCCCGCCAGGGGGCATTGGTCTGGGGCCAACGTCCTGACTTTC TRBV11-2 18 few TRBJ2-6 TRBD1
CASSILSQGGRNNEQFF TGTGCCAGCAGCATATTATCACAGGGGGGCAGGAACAATGAGCAGTTCTTC TRBV12-3/TRBV12-4 17 - TRBJ2-1 TRBD1
CASSLRRTGDIWQPDYGYTF TGTGCCAGCAGTTTACGTAGGACAGGGGACATTTGGCAACCTGACTATGGCTACACCTTC TRBV28 20 - TRBJ1-2 TRBD1
CASSQDYKHYEQYF TGTGCCAGCAGCCAAGACTACAAACACTACGAGCAGTACTTC TRBV3-1 14 - TRBJ2-7 -
CASSLGGQVQETQYF TGTGCCAGCAGCTTAGGGGGACAGGTCCAAGAGACCCAGTACTTC TRBV7-2 15 - TRBJ2-5 TRBD1
CASSWSGSHGETQYF TGTGCCAGCAGCTGGTCGGGGTCCCATGGAGAGACCCAGTACTTC TRBV7-9 15 - TRBJ2-5 -
CASSLRGKVPGPQHF TGTGCCAGCAGTTTGCGGGGTAAGGTTCCGGGGCCCCAGCATTTT TRBV12-3/TRBV12-4 15 - TRBJ1-5 -
CAARAGGLVTEAFF TGTGCCGCAAGGGCAGGGGGCTTGGTTACTGAAGCTTTCTTT TRBV25-1 14 - TRBJ1-1 TRBD1
CASSLERRTGELFF TGTGCCAGCAGCTTAGAAAGAAGAACCGGGGAGCTGTTTTTT TRBV7-2 14 - TRBJ2-2 -
CASRPGPHWEQYF TGTGCCAGCAGGCCCGGGCCCCATTGGGAGCAGTACTTC TRBV12-3/TRBV12-4 13 few TRBJ2-7 -
CASRRTSSSEQYF TGTGCCAGCAGGCGAACGTCTAGCTCCGAGCAGTACTTC TRBV12-3/TRBV12-4 13 few TRBJ2-7 -
CTSSYSRHSTGYTF TGTACCAGCAGTTACTCCCGTCACTCCACTGGCTACACCTTC TRBV6-5 14 - TRBJ1-2 -
CASSLEGQGGDTQYF TGCGCCAGCAGCCTAGAAGGACAGGGTGGAGATACGCAGTATTTT TRBV4-1 15 - TRBJ2-3 TRBD1
CATSEGTNTGELFF TGTGCCACCAGTGAGGGTACGAACACCGGGGAGCTGTTTTTT TRBV15 14 - TRBJ2-2 -
CSVDDSTLNTEAFF TGCAGCGTAGATGACAGCACCCTGAACACTGAAGCTTTCTTT TRBV29-1 14 - TRBJ1-1 -
CSARGVPGQGGIGTEAFF TGCAGTGCTAGAGGCGTCCCGGGACAGGGGGGTATAGGAACTGAAGCTTTCTTT TRBV20-1 18 - TRBJ1-1 TRBD1
CASSLLGGSYNSPLHF TGCGCCAGCAGCTTGCTAGGAGGCTCCTATAATTCACCCCTCCACTTT TRBV5-1 16 few TRBJ1-6 -
CSVDGRATYNEQFF TGCAGCGTTGATGGCAGGGCCACCTACAATGAGCAGTTCTTC TRBV29-1 14 - TRBJ2-1 -
CASSLAQTNSPLHF TGCGCCAGCAGCTTGGCCCAGACCAATTCACCCCTCCACTTT TRBV5-1 14 few TRBJ1-6 -
CASSAVGNEQFF TGCGCCAGCAGCGCGGTGGGGAATGAGCAGTTCTTC TRBV5-1 12 - TRBJ2-1 -
CASSYSFSGHAPEAFF TGTGCCAGCAGTTACTCGTTTTCGGGACACGCCCCTGAAGCTTTCTTT TRBV6-5 16 - TRBJ1-1 -
CASSREYQETQYF TGTGCCAGCAGTCGGGAGTACCAAGAGACCCAGTACTTC TRBV7-8 13 few TRBJ2-5 -
CASSLGREGLSTQYF TGTGCCAGCAGCTTAGGCCGGGAGGGCCTGAGTACGCAGTATTTT TRBV7-2 15 few TRBJ2-3 TRBD2
CASSLLDGELFF TGTGCCAGCAGCTTGCTTGACGGGGAGCTGTTTTTT TRBV5-5 12 few TRBJ2-2 -
CASSPRGRGTGELFF TGCGCCAGCAGCCCTAGGGGGCGCGGCACCGGGGAGCTGTTTTTT TRBV4-3 15 - TRBJ2-2 TRBD1
CSARDRPTSEQYF TGCAGTGCTAGAGACAGGCCTACTAGCGAGCAGTACTTC TRBV20-1 13 - TRBJ2-7 -
CASSPRQGLYNSPLHF TGTGCCAGCAGCCCCAGACAGGGGCTATATAATTCACCCCTCCACTTT TRBV7-2 16 few TRBJ1-6 TRBD1
CASSEPGNQPQHF TGTGCCAGCAGTGAACCGGGTAATCAGCCCCAGCATTTT TRBV25-1 13 - TRBJ1-5 -
CASSQDFRYYNSPLHF TGTGCCAGCAGCCAAGACTTCAGGTACTATAATTCACCCCTCCACTTT TRBV3-1 16 - TRBJ1-6 -
CASKTGQGLGKLFF TGTGCCAGCAAGACTGGACAGGGGTTGGGAAAACTGTTTTTT TRBV12-3/TRBV12-4 14 - TRBJ1-4 TRBD1
CASSLMGTEAFF TGTGCCAGCAGCTTAATGGGTACTGAAGCTTTCTTT TRBV7-9 12 few TRBJ1-1 -
CASSEQESLLEQYF TGTGCCAGCAGTGAACAGGAATCCCTTCTCGAGCAGTACTTC TRBV6-1 14 - TRBJ2-7 -
CASSLRGTGYSYEQYF TGTGCCAGCAGTTTACGGGGGACAGGGTACTCCTACGAGCAGTACTTC TRBV28 16 - TRBJ2-7 TRBD1
CASSSGDTEAFF TGTGCCAGCAGTTCTGGGGACACTGAAGCTTTCTTT TRBV28 12 - TRBJ1-1 -